This is a list of T cell receptor beta chains from one sample in a study of cytomegalovirus exposure and HLA in healthy donors. The assay was immunoSEQ multiplex PCR, and TCRdb's table has in-frame clones only and misses some. The repertoire holds some 200,000 clones, with roughly 73% as singletons. Sequencing used PBMCs. These receptor sequences come from a woman in her 30s in good health and CMV-seronegative. CDR3s include the opening cysteine and the closing phenylalanine or tryptophan. D genes are given only for firm matches. A row's size may be missing; if present it is once, few, many or a size class.

d_call	clone_size	v_call	j_call	cdr3_length	cdr3_nt	cdr3_aa
TRBD1	NA	TRBV2	TRBJ1-2	14	TGTGCCAGCAGTGGGACAGGGGGAGGGTATGGCTACACCTTC	CASSGTGGGYGYTF
NA	NA	TRBV4-1	TRBJ1-6	13	TGCGCCAGCAGCCAAGTCCCAGTTTCACCCCTCCACTTT	CASSQVPVSPLHF
NA	few	TRBV7-9	TRBJ1-5	13	TGTGCCAGCAGCCAGGACAGTAATCAGCCCCAGCATTTT	CASSQDSNQPQHF
NA	NA	TRBV14	TRBJ2-3	14	TGTGCCAGCAGCCAATCGGTGAACACAGATACGCAGTATTTT	CASSQSVNTDTQYF
NA	NA	TRBV2	TRBJ1-1	18	TGTGCCAGCAGTGAAGGTACGGTCGTCCGATACAGAAACACTGAAGCTTTCTTT	CASSEGTVVRYRNTEAFF
NA	few	TRBV4-1	TRBJ1-1	15	TGCGCCAGCAGCCAAGTCCCAGGGCCGAACACTGAAGCTTTCTTT	CASSQVPGPNTEAFF
TRBD1	once	TRBV2	TRBJ2-5	14	TGTGCCAGCAGTATGACAGGGATCGCAGAGACCCAGTACTTC	CASSMTGIAETQYF
NA	NA	TRBV7-9	TRBJ2-7	14	TGTGCCAGCAGCTTTTCAGGGGCCGCGCACGAGCAGTACTTC	CASSFSGAAHEQYF
NA	few	TRBV12-5	TRBJ1-2	13	TGTGCTAGTGCCCGGCAAAGGGGCTATGGCTACACCTTC	CASARQRGYGYTF
TRBD2	NA	TRBV4-1	TRBJ2-1	15	TGCGCCAGCAGCCTTCTTTGGGGGGGTATGAATGAGCAGTTCTTC	CASSLLWGGMNEQFF
TRBD1	NA	TRBV7-9	TRBJ2-5	15	TGTGCCAGCAGCGACCACAGGGGGTTCCAAGAGACCCAGTACTTC	CASSDHRGFQETQYF
NA	NA	TRBV7-8	TRBJ1-1	14	TGTGCCAGCAGCTTGGACAGCTCGAACACTGAAGCTTTCTTT	CASSLDSSNTEAFF
TRBD2	few	TRBV7-9	TRBJ2-3	15	TGTGCCAGCGTAGCGGGACTCTCCCAGGGAGATACGCAGTATTTT	CASVAGLSQGDTQYF
NA	NA	TRBV27	TRBJ2-7	16	TGTGCCAGCAGTCCCGGTCCGGCCAGGGGCTCCTACGAGCAGTACTTC	CASSPGPARGSYEQYF
TRBD1	NA	TRBV6-5	TRBJ2-7	15	TGTGCCAGCAGTTACTACCGGGACAGGCACTACGAGCAGTACTTC	CASSYYRDRHYEQYF
NA	NA	TRBV19	TRBJ2-2	14	TGTGCCAGTAGTAGTCGGGGTACTACCGGGGAGCTGTTTTTT	CASSSRGTTGELFF
TRBD2	NA	TRBV27	TRBJ2-3	16	TGTGCCAGCATTTCCTTAGCGGGAGGGGTCACAGATACGCAGTATTTT	CASISLAGGVTDTQYF
TRBD1	NA	TRBV7-3	TRBJ2-5	15	TGTGCCAGCAGCCAAGCCGGGACAGGGGGGGAGACCCAGTACTTC	CASSQAGTGGETQYF
TRBD1	few	TRBV12-5	TRBJ2-3	14	TGTGCTAGTGGTGGGACAGGGGGCACAGATACGCAGTATTTT	CASGGTGGTDTQYF
NA	NA	TRBV6-1	TRBJ1-5	15	TGTGCCAGCAGTGATAACAGGGCCCTAAATCAGCCCCAGCATTTT	CASSDNRALNQPQHF
NA	NA	TRBV13	TRBJ2-2	14	TGTGCCAGCAGCTTAGGCCAAGAGGACGGGGAGCTGTTTTTT	CASSLGQEDGELFF
NA	NA	TRBV6-1	TRBJ1-4	14	TGTGCCAGCAGCCTCAGGCGTAGTAATGAAAAACTGTTTTTT	CASSLRRSNEKLFF
NA	NA	TRBV2	TRBJ2-3	14	TGTGCCAGCACCTTCGGGACTCGGGTTAGTACGCAGTATTTT	CASTFGTRVSTQYF
NA	few	TRBV11-2	TRBJ2-5	14	TGTGCCAGCAGCCCCGGGACTTATCAAGAGACCCAGTACTTC	CASSPGTYQETQYF
NA	NA	TRBV18	TRBJ1-5	16	TGTGCCAGCTCACCACGTCGAACAGGGAATAATCAGCCCCAGCATTTT	CASSPRRTGNNQPQHF
TRBD1	few	TRBV6-1	TRBJ1-3	19	TGTGCCAGCAGTGCCCTACAGGGGCCCACATTAGGCACTGGAAACACCATATATTTT	CASSALQGPTLGTGNTIYF